The clone carrying this TCR beta chain was seen a handful of times. Its cognate antigen is unknown. Other DNA sequences in this specimen translate into the identical CDR3. Using immunoSEQ multiplex PCR, the repertoire was profiled, and TCRdb retains in-frame clones only, with some absent. The sample gives hundreds of thousands of clones, 60% to 75% of which show up once; roughly 1.9% is in the top ten. This record belongs to a study of shared clonotypes between healthy human individuals. Memory CD4+ cells were the fraction left after CD45RA+ naive selection. The CDR3 spans 15 residues. Germline assignment: CDR1 SGHRS and CDR2 YFSETQ. J lost 4 bases, V lost 4 bases, and 8 bases had no gene match. Study outcomes and limitations: Measured sharing among donors was expected to vary with sequencing depth.

This receptor was obtained from a woman younger than 45 in good health. Input material: memory CD4+ T cells sorted from blood. Sample subset: CD45RA-negative fraction. This chain connects TRBV5-1 to TRBJ2-1; 7 bases are a match to TRBD2. The CDR3 DNA sequence: TGCGCCAGCAGCCTCGCTAGCGGAGCATACAATGAGCAGTTCTTC. Translation gives CASSLASGAYNEQFF.